This T cell receptor beta chain was retrieved from a study of PD-1 blockade in classical Hodgkin lymphoma. On the study more broadly: Intravenous delivery of nivolumab at 3 mg/kg to patients occurred every 2 weeks. General observations from the study: It was among complete responders that baseline diversity resembled that of newly diagnosed patients. Baseline TCR diversity was reportedly lower in newly diagnosed patients than healthy donors. The authors excluded patients who started nivolumab under 1 year after ASCT.

A remark on this clone: Its antigen is not known.

Germline-derived CDR1 and CDR2 are SGHDN and FVKESK. The CDR3 has 15 residues. Between the trimmed V and J ends, which lost 1 base and 4 bases, there was a span of 13 bases. The data were produced by immunoSEQ multiplex PCR, yet TCRdb's version contains in-frame clones alone and is incomplete. This table holds under 75,000 clones, 88% found once. All patients relapsed after autologous stem cell transplantation, and brentuximab vedotin exposure varied. This sample comprised peripheral blood mononuclear cells (PBMCs), obtained before the second cycle of nivolumab. The origin of this receptor is a human donor with classical Hodgkin lymphoma. The chain combines TRBV14 with TRBJ1-1, with a tentative D call TRBD1 (6 bases). CDR3 sequence: CASSQVSGGGTEAFF. DNA for the CDR3: TGTGCCAGCAGCCAAGTATCCGGGGGCGGCACTGAAGCTTTCTTT.